This T cell receptor (beta chain) was recorded in a study of beta chain features in type 1 diabetes. Study-level results: The study left unresolved whether HLA type influences TCRB rearrangement. A closer apparent resemblance between naive, central memory and Treg TCRB repertoires was seen in patients than in healthy donors. A moderate, significant TCRB CDR3 shortening appeared in type 1 diabetes across four CD4+ subsets. The cDNA sequencing approach could over-represent high-TCR-expressing cells. Type 1 diabetes patients had VDJ junctions that carried fewer insertions and more deletions.

Trimming cost V 3 bases and J 0 bases, with 12 bases left between them. The CDR3 has 15 amino acids. Germline CDR1 reads SGHNT; CDR2 reads YYREEE (reference sequence). Reverse transcription of all isolated RNA meant that expressed TCRB transcripts were sequenced. Sequencing was performed with immunoSEQ multiplex PCR; in TCRdb, only in-frame clones are kept and a portion is missing. Of a few hundred thousand clones listed, over 9% were seen once; the top ten hold about 0.6%. Note on this clone: The antigen remains undetermined.

The chain couples TRBV5-4 to TRBJ1-2; D perhaps matches TRBD1 (6 bases). The clonotype was recovered from a man aged 25 to 40 with type 1 diabetes. The sequenced material came from central memory CD4+ T cells from blood. The DNA for the CDR3 is TGTGCCAGCAGCTACCCGGACAGTTCTAACTATGGCTACACCTTC. Translating gives CASSYPDSSNYGYTF.